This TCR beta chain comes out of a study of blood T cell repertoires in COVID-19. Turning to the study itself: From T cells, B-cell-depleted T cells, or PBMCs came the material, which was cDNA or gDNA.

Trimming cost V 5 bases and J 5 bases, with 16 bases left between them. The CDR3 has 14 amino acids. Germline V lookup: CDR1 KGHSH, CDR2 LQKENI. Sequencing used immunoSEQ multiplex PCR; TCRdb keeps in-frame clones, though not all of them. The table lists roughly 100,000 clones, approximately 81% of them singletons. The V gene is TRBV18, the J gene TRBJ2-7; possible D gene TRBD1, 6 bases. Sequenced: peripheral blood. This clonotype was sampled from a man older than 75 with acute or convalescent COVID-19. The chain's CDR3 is CASSGPDSFHEQYF. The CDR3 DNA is TGTGCCAGCTCAGGCCCGGACAGTTTCCACGAGCAGTACTTC. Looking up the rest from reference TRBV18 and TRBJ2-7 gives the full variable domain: NAGVMQNPRHLVRRRGQEARLRCSPMKGHSHVYWYRQLPEEGLKFMVYLQKENIIDESGMPKERFSAEFPKEGPSILRIQQVVRGDSAAYFCASSGPDSFHEQYFGPGTRLTVT.